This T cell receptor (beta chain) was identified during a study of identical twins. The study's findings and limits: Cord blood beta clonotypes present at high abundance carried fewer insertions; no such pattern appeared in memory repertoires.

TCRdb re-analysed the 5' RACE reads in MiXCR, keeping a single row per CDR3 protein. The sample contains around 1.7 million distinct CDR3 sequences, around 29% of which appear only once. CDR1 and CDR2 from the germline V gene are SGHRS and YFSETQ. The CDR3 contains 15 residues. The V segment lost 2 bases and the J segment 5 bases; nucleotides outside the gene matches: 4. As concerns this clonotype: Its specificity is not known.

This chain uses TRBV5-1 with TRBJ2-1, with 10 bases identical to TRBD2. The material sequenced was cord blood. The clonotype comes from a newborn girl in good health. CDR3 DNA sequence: TGCGCCAGCAGCTTCGGTAGCGGGGGGAACAATGAGCAGTTCTTC. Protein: CASSFGSGGNNEQFF. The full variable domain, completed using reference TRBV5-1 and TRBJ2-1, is KAGVTQTPRYLIKTRGQQVTLSCSPISGHRSVSWYQQTPGQGLQFLFEYFSETQRNKGNFPGRFSGRQFSNSRSEMNVSTLELGDSALYLCASSFGSGGNNEQFFGPGTRLTVL.